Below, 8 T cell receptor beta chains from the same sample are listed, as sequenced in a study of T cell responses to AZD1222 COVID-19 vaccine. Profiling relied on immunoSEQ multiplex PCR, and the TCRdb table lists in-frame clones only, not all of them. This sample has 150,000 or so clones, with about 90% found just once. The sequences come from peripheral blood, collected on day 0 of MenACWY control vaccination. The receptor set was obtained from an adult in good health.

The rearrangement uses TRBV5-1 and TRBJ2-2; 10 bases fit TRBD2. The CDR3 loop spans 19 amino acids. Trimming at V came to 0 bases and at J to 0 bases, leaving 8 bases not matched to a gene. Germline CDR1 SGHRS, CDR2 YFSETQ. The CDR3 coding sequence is TGCGCCAGCAGCTTGGCGCCAATGAGCGGGAGGGCGAACACCGGGGAGCTGTTTTTT. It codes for CASSLAPMSGRANTGELFF. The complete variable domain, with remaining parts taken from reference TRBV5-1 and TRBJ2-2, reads KAGVTQTPRYLIKTRGQQVTLSCSPISGHRSVSWYQQTPGQGLQFLFEYFSETQRNKGNFPGRFSGRQFSNSRSEMNVSTLELGDSALYLCASSLAPMSGRANTGELFFGEGSRLTVL.

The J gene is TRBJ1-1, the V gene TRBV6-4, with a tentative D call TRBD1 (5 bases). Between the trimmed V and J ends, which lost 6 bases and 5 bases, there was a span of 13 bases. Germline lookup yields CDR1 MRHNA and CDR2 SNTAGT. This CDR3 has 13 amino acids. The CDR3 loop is CASSRDGYTEAFF. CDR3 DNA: TGTGCCAGCAGCCGGGACGGATATACTGAAGCTTTCTTT.

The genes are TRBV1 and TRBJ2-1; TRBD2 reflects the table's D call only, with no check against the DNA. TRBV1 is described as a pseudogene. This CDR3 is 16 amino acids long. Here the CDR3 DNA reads TGCACCAGCAGCCAAGATGGGGCTAGCGGGGGGAATGAGCAGTTCTTC. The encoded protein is CTSSQDGASGGNEQFF.

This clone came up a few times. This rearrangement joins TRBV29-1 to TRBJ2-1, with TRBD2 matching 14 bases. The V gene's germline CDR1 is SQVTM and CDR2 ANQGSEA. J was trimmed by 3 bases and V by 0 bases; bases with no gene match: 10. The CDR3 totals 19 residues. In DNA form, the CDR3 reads TGCAGCGTTGAAGATGGGGGACTAGCGGGAGCCAAGGGCTACAATGAGCAGTTCTTC. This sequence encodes CSVEDGGLAGAKGYNEQFF.

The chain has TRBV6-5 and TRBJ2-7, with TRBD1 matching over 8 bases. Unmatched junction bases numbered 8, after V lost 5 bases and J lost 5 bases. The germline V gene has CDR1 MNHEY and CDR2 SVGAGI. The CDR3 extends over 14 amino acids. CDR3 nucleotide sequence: TGTGCCAGCAGTATGAACAGGGGGGCGAACGAGCAGTACTTC. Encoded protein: CASSMNRGANEQYF.

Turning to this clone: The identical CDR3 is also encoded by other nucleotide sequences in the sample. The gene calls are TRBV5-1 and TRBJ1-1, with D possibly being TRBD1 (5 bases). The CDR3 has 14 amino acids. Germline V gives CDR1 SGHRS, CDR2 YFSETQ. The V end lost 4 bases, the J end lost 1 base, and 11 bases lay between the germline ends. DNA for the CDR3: TGCGCCAGCAGCACCGGACAACCGAACACTGAAGCTTTCTTT. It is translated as CASSTGQPNTEAFF.

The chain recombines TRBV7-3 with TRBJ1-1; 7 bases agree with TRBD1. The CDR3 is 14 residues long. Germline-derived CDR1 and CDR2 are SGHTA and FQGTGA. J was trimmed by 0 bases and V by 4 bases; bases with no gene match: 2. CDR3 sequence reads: CASSSTGLNTEAFF. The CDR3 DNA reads TGTGCCAGCAGCTCGACAGGGCTGAACACTGAAGCTTTCTTT.

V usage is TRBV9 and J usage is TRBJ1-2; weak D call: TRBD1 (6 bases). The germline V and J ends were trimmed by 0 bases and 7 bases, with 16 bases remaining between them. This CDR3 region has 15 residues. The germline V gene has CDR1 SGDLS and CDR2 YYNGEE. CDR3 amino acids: CASSVGDRPRGGYTF. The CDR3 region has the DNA TGTGCCAGCAGCGTAGGTGACAGGCCTCGGGGTGGCTACACCTTC.